This note documents a single T cell receptor beta chain sequence. Its cognate antigen is unknown. Primers included in the PCR were 60 Vbeta and 13 Jbeta primers. The assay was immunoSEQ multiplex PCR, and TCRdb's table has in-frame clones only and misses some. The table shows roughly 160,000 clones, with 70% to 90% occurring only once. CDR3 length equals 18 residues. Germline V CDR1 and CDR2: SGHRS, YFSETQ. Trimming removed 2 bases from V and 0 bases from J; junction bases left unmatched: 8. The record originates from a study of cytomegalovirus exposure and HLA in healthy donors. Study context: There were approximately 85 million unique TCRs (from HLA-typed donors) in an early data release.

Findings and limits, study-wide: In vitro, a few CMV-associated chains proved specific for CMV antigens.

There were likely unrecorded immune exposures, though donors were nominally healthy when sampled. The sequence came from a man aged 18 to 35 in good health and CMV-seropositive. The chain has TRBV5-1 and TRBJ2-1; 10 positions agree with TRBD2. The sample was PBMCs. This chain's CDR3 is CASSLVAGGRSSYNEQFF. In DNA, the CDR3 is TGCGCCAGCAGCTTAGTAGCGGGGGGCCGAAGCTCCTACAATGAGCAGTTCTTC.